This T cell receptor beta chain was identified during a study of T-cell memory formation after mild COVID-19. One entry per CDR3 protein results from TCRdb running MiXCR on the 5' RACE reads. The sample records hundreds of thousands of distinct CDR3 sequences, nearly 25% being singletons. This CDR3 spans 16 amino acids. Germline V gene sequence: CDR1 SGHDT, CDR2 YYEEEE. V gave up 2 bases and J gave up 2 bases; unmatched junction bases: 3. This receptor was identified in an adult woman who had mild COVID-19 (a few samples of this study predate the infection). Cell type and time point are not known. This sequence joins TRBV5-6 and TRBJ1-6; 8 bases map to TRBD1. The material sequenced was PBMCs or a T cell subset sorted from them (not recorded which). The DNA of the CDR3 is TGTGCCAGCAGCTTACAACAGGGGGCCTATAATTCACCCCTCCACTTT. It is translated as CASSLQQGAYNSPLHF.